This T cell receptor beta chain was recovered during a study of shared clonotypes between healthy human individuals. A note on this clone: Its antigen remains unknown.

This CDR3 comprises 14 residues. From germline, CDR1 is MNHEY and CDR2 SMNVEV (reference sequence). V lost 0 bases, J lost 3 bases, and 2 bases stayed unmatched. Study-wide results and caveats: Generally, naive subsets came out with larger estimated richness than memory subsets.

Method: immunoSEQ multiplex PCR; TCRdb's copy keeps in-frame clones and lacks some. Of hundreds of thousands of clones listed, under 80% are singletons. The chain links TRBV27 to TRBJ2-7; 7 positions match TRBD2. Sequencing used memory CD4+ T cells sorted from blood. The subset was: CD45RA-negative fraction. The receptor comes from a woman aged 25-40 years in good health. The CDR3 nucleotides are TGTGCCAGCAGTTTATCACCTAGCGGCTACGAGCAGTACTTC. Residues: CASSLSPSGYEQYF.